The T cell receptor beta chain described here comes from a study of OX40 agonist ivuxolimab in advanced cancers. Study conclusions and caveats: Dosing at 0.1 to 3.0 mg/kg was accompanied by clonal expansion of CD4+ and CD8+ blood T cells by week 6. The 0.1-3.0 mg/kg partial responders had among the lowest clonal expansion. Expanded clones tended on average to be more numerous among CD8+ T cells than CD4+.

Details on this clone: Its antigen is not known.

This CDR3 has 15 amino acids. Trimming pared 4 bases from V and 2 bases from J, leaving 16 bases between. Germline CDR1 and CDR2: SGHRS and YFSETQ. Profiling relied on immunoSEQ multiplex PCR, and the TCRdb table lists in-frame clones only, not all of them. This sample carries about 100,000 clones, around nine tenths of them seen once, and the ten largest clones take approximately 0.16%. This chain joins TRBV5-1 and TRBJ2-7; a possible D gene is TRBD2 (6 bases). The starting material was CD4+ or CD8+ T cells sorted from blood, obtained in a trial of the OX40 agonist ivuxolimab. The sequence derives from an adult with an advanced solid tumor such as melanoma, head and neck, liver or kidney cancer. DNA of the CDR3: TGCGCCAGCAGCGCCGGCGGGGCATTGGCCTACGAGCAGTACTTC. Translating it yields CASSAGGALAYEQYF.